These T cell receptor beta chains were read from a single sample in a study of T cells after yellow fever vaccination. Using its own MiXCR run on the 5' RACE reads, TCRdb lists one record per CDR3 protein. The sample holds about 240,000 distinct CDR3 sequences; about 7% are singletons and the top ten take roughly 0.9%. The sample in question was CD4+ T cells sorted from PBMCs, obtained 15 days after the yellow fever booster vaccination. The receptors here all came from a man aged 30 to 39 who received the YFV17D yellow fever vaccine. Each CDR3 is given with its conserved first and last residue. The D gene is left open where the match is weak. Only part of the rows carry a size: once, few, many, or a class if the clone is expanded.

clone_size d_call j_call v_call cdr3_aa cdr3_nt
few . TRBJ2-7 TRBV6-2/TRBV6-3 CASTDRAASSYEQYF TGTGCCAGCACGGATCGGGCCGCTTCCTCCTACGAGCAGTACTTC
. TRBD2 TRBJ2-3 TRBV5-4 CASSSLTSGTDTQYF TGTGCCAGCAGCTCCCTGACTAGCGGAACAGATACGCAGTATTTT
few TRBD2 TRBJ2-1 TRBV4-3 CASSQIGPGLGSKEQFF TGCGCCAGCAGCCAGATTGGCCCGGGACTAGGTTCCAAGGAGCAGTTCTTC
. . TRBJ1-2 TRBV7-2 CASSTAGLRSGYTF TGTGCCAGCAGCACGGCCGGCCTCCGGAGTGGCTACACCTTC
few . TRBJ2-1 TRBV27 CASSLNRDEQFF TGTGCCAGCAGTTTAAACCGGGATGAGCAGTTCTTC
many . TRBJ2-5 TRBV7-6 CASSSEETQYF TGTGCCAGCAGCTCTGAAGAGACCCAGTACTTC
few TRBD2 TRBJ2-4 TRBV11-2 CASSPLSGRTKNIQYF TGTGCCAGCAGCCCCCTTAGCGGGAGAACCAAAAACATTCAGTACTTC
. . TRBJ2-3 TRBV7-2 CASRAASKDTQYF TGTGCCAGCAGGGCCGCAAGCAAAGATACGCAGTATTTT
. . TRBJ1-1 TRBV12-3/TRBV12-4 CASSSGGTLRTEAFF TGTGCCAGCAGTTCGGGGGGGACCCTGAGGACTGAAGCTTTCTTT
many . TRBJ2-7 TRBV18 CASSPSTGSYEQYF TGTGCCAGCTCACCATCGACAGGCTCCTACGAGCAGTACTTC
many . TRBJ2-5 TRBV2 CASSKDRARETQYF TGTGCCAGCAGTAAGGACCGAGCTAGGGAGACCCAGTACTTC
many TRBD2 TRBJ2-5 TRBV25-1 CASSEWGEGKETQYF TGTGCCAGCAGTGAATGGGGGGAGGGGAAAGAGACCCAGTACTTC
many TRBD1 TRBJ2-2 TRBV25-1 CASSETGPGGATGELFF TGTGCCAGCAGTGAAACCGGGCCAGGGGGCGCAACCGGGGAGCTGTTTTTT
. . TRBJ2-6 TRBV21-1 CASSKKTGRANVLTF TGTGCCAGCAGCAAAAAAACGGGTCGGGCCAACGTCCTGACTTTC
few . TRBJ2-3 TRBV5-5 CASSFEGLSTDTQYF TGTGCCAGCAGCTTTGAGGGTCTCTCCACAGATACGCAGTATTTT
few . TRBJ2-2 TRBV20-1 CCARDLRGPPDTGELFF TGCTGTGCTAGAGATCTTCGGGGCCCTCCGGACACCGGGGAGCTGTTTTTT
many TRBD1 TRBJ2-2 TRBV27 CASSFLGGEAGELFF TGTGCCAGCAGTTTCTTAGGGGGCGAAGCCGGGGAGCTGTTTTTT
many . TRBJ1-2 TRBV29-1 CSVDGYTF TGCAGCGTTGACGGCTACACCTTC
few TRBD2 TRBJ2-1 TRBV6-5 CASSYGTSASSYNEQFF TGTGCCAGCAGTTACGGGACTAGCGCAAGCTCCTACAATGAGCAGTTCTTC
. TRBD2 TRBJ2-1 TRBV3-1 CASCFSRTSGRPRPNEQFF TGTGCCAGCTGTTTCTCTAGGACTAGCGGGAGACCTCGTCCGAATGAGCAGTTCTTC
many TRBD2 TRBJ2-2 TRBV7-6 CASSWGTSGRDTGELFF TGTGCCAGCAGCTGGGGGACTAGCGGGAGGGACACCGGGGAGCTGTTTTTT
few TRBD2 TRBJ2-7 TRBV6-5 CASSYSGTSEQYF TGTGCCAGCAGTTACAGTGGGACTAGCGAGCAGTACTTC
. TRBD1 TRBJ1-4 TRBV7-2 CASRTGTGEKLFF TGTGCCAGCAGAACCGGGACAGGGGAAAAACTGTTTTTT
. . TRBJ2-4 TRBV30 CAWRPEGPIQYF TGTGCCTGGAGACCGGAAGGTCCCATTCAGTACTTC
. TRBD1 TRBJ1-1 TRBV15 CATSTGQGAFRTGAFF TGTGCCACCAGCACCGGACAGGGGGCTTTCCGTACGGGAGCTTTCTTT
few . TRBJ1-5 TRBV12-3/TRBV12-4 CASSLSGSGASNQPQHF TGTGCCAGCAGTTTATCCGGGTCAGGAGCAAGCAATCAGCCCCAGCATTTT
many . TRBJ1-2 TRBV20-1 CSALPPRGYTF TGCAGTGCTCTACCACCGCGGGGCTACACCTTC
few . TRBJ2-7 TRBV20-1 CSARADRAYEQYF TGCAGTGCTAGAGCGGACCGCGCCTACGAGCAGTACTTC
. TRBD2 TRBJ2-7 TRBV19 CASSAAGASYEQYF TGTGCCAGTAGTGCAGCGGGAGCTTCCTACGAGCAGTACTTC
many TRBD2 TRBJ2-1 TRBV6-4 CASSDPGTSAHNEQFF TGTGCCAGCAGTGACCCCGGGACTAGCGCCCACAATGAGCAGTTCTTC
. . TRBJ1-1 TRBV6-5 CASSYSGIRSEAFF TGTGCCAGCAGTTACTCTGGAATTCGATCTGAAGCTTTCTTT
many TRBD2 TRBJ2-3 TRBV20-1 CSARERGLSTDTQYF TGCAGTGCTAGGGAGCGGGGCCTTAGCACAGATACGCAGTATTTT
. . TRBJ2-3 TRBV27 CASRLSGPGTDTQYF TGTGCCAGCAGACTTAGCGGACCGGGGACAGATACGCAGTATTTT
many . TRBJ2-7 TRBV21-1 CASSECGKGIYEQYF TGTGCCAGCAGCGAGTGCGGGAAAGGTATTTACGAGCAGTACTTC
few TRBD2 TRBJ2-5 TRBV5-4 CASSPGTSGRAETQYF TGTGCCAGCAGCCCTGGGACTAGCGGGAGAGCGGAGACCCAGTACTTC
few . TRBJ1-1 TRBV6-2/TRBV6-3 CASSLRWPNTEAFF TGTGCCAGCAGCCTCAGGTGGCCGAACACTGAAGCTTTCTTT
few TRBD1 TRBJ2-3 TRBV15 CATSRAGTVSTDTQYF TGTGCCACCAGCAGAGCAGGGACAGTTAGCACAGATACGCAGTATTTT
. . TRBJ2-1 TRBV14 CASSQVRWNEQFF TGTGCCAGCAGCCAAGTCAGGTGGAATGAGCAGTTCTTC
. . TRBJ2-1 TRBV28 CASSLFYRYNEQFF TGTGCCAGCAGTTTGTTTTACAGGTACAATGAGCAGTTCTTC
many TRBD2 TRBJ2-5 TRBV29-1 CSVDRGLAGGGTQYF TGCAGCGTTGATAGGGGACTAGCGGGGGGAGGGACCCAGTACTTC
many . TRBJ2-5 TRBV5-1 CASSLGGWGLQETQYF TGCGCCAGCAGCTTGGGGGGTTGGGGGCTTCAAGAGACCCAGTACTTC
few . TRBJ2-3 TRBV5-1 CPQLGTRGTDTQYF TGCCCCCAGCTAGGGACCAGAGGGACAGATACGCAGTATTTT
few TRBD1 TRBJ2-7 TRBV5-1 CASSFYHSDRGYEQYF TGCGCCAGCAGCTTCTACCACTCCGACAGGGGCTACGAGCAGTACTTC
many TRBD2 TRBJ2-7 TRBV12-3/TRBV12-4 CASSLVLGLAVQYF TGTGCCAGCAGTTTAGTTCTTGGACTAGCAGTGCAGTACTTC